The 9 T cell receptor beta chains below come from one sample, sequenced in a study of vaccination effects on CD4 cells after COVID-19. Clones were read by immunoSEQ multiplex PCR, and TCRdb kept only the in-frame ones, dropping some. The sample has about 24,000 clones, around four fifths seen once. Antigen-specific CD4+ T cells expanded by the ViraFEST assay with viral peptide pools were then sequenced. At the end of approximately 10 days of culture, CD4+ T cells were isolated. Two doses of either BNT162b2 or mRNA-1273 were given to each participant. Their specific antigens are unknown. The specimen was CD4+ T cells from PBMCs cultured with SARS-CoV-2 spike peptides, collected after COVID-19 vaccination. Receptors were obtained from a human donor who received a COVID-19 vaccine.

This clone was seen a few times. The chain combines TRBV24-1 with TRBJ1-2; D gene ambiguous. Trimming removed 4 bases from V and 8 bases from J, with 19 bases in between. This CDR3 comprises 15 residues. CDR1 is KGHDR, CDR2 SFDVKD, per germline. CDR3 DNA sequence: TGTGCCACCAGTGAACCCCGATCCCACGGGCAAGGCTACACCTTC. It encodes CATSEPRSHGQGYTF.

The chain has TRBV20-1 and TRBJ1-1; 9 nucleotides line up with TRBD1. The ends lost 8 bases at V and 6 bases at J; junction bases unmatched: 4. The CDR3 is 11 amino acids. In germline, CDR1 is DFQATT, CDR2 SNEGSKA (reference sequence). The CDR3, as DNA: TGCAGTCCTGGGACAGGGTCTGAAGCTTTCTTT. It is translated as CSPGTGSEAFF.

The chain recombines TRBV30 with TRBJ1-3; TRBD1 might be the D (5 bases). The CDR3 contains 13 residues. Germline lookup yields CDR1 GTSNPN and CDR2 SVGIG (reference sequence). Trimming took off 5 bases at V and 4 bases at J, with 12 bases between the two ends. The DNA of the CDR3 is TGTGCCTGGGGATCAGGGTTGGGAAACACCATATATTTT. Translation: CAWGSGLGNTIYF.

This clone was observed a few times. The J gene is TRBJ1-2, the V gene TRBV5-1; 10 bases match TRBD1. Germline V gene data show CDR1 as SGHRS and CDR2 as YFSETQ. The CDR3 is made up of 16 amino acids. The V gene end was trimmed by 0 bases and the J gene end by 4 bases; junction bases not matched to a gene: 6. CDR3 loop: CASSLEGGTGAYGYTF. The CDR3 nucleotides are TGCGCCAGCAGCTTGGAGGGCGGGACAGGGGCCTATGGCTACACCTTC.

This clone was counted once. The chain couples TRBV11-2 to TRBJ2-1; TRBD2 is a possible D gene (6 bases). Germline CDR1 is SGHAT and CDR2 is FQNNGV. Trimming shortened V by 4 bases and J by 1 base, and 14 bases separated the two germline ends. The CDR3 is 16 residues long. The CDR3 DNA reads as TGTGCCAGCAGCTCCCTAGCGAGGAGGTCCTACAATGAGCAGTTCTTC. This encodes CASSSLARRSYNEQFF.

This clone was seen once. The chain links TRBV14 to TRBJ2-7; no firm D call. CDR3 size: 15 residues. V was shortened by 1 base and J by 1 base, with 11 bases between the two germline ends. The germline V gene encodes CDR1 SGHDN and CDR2 FVKESK. CDR3 DNA sequence: TGTGCCAGCAGCCAAGGAAAGGGTTGGTCCTACGAGCAGTACTTC. It encodes CASSQGKGWSYEQYF.

This clone was detected a few times. The genes are TRBV3-1 (or the pseudogene TRBV3-2) and TRBJ2-7, with D unresolved. The V gene lost 4 bases and the J gene lost 0 bases, with 7 bases spanning the gap. Germline CDR1 is LGHDT and CDR2 is YNNKEL (reference sequence). The CDR3 totals 13 residues. CDR3: CASSRAPSYEQYF. CDR3 in DNA: TGTGCCAGCAGCCGGGCGCCCTCCTACGAGCAGTACTTC.

In its sample, this clone was seen a few times. The rearrangement links TRBV5-8 to TRBJ1-5; a possible D gene is TRBD1 (6 bases). Germline V CDR1 and CDR2: SGHTS, YDEGEE. This CDR3 has 15 residues. Trimming took 4 bases from V and 3 from J, leaving 14 bases between them. The CDR3, as DNA: TGTGCCAGCAGCCCGGAACAGGGCTTCAATCAGCCCCAGCATTTT. It translates to CASSPEQGFNQPQHF.

This clone occurred once. This chain joins TRBV3-1 (or the pseudogene TRBV3-2) and TRBJ2-3; 8 bases align to TRBD2. Germline lookup yields CDR1 LGHDT and CDR2 YNNKEL (reference sequence). J gave up 2 bases and V 4 bases, and 11 bases lay outside the gene matches. The CDR3 is 17 residues long. The CDR3 protein is CASSPDSAGGYTDTQYF. The CDR3, as DNA: TGTGCCAGCAGCCCTGACTCGGCGGGGGGATACACAGATACGCAGTATTTT.